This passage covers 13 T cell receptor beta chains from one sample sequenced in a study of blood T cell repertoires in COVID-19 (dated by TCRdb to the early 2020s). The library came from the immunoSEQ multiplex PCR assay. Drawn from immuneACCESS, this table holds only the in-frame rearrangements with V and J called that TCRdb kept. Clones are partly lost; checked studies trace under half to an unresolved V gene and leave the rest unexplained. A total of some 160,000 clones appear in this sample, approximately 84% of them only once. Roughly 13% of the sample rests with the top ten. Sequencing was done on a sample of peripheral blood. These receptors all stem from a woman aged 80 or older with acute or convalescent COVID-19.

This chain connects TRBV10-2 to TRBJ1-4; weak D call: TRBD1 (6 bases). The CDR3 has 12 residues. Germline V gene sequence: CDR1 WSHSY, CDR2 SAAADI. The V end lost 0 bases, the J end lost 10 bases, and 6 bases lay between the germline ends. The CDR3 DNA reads TGCGCCAGCAGTGAGTCAGGGGGAAAACTGTTTTTT. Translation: CASSESGGKLFF.

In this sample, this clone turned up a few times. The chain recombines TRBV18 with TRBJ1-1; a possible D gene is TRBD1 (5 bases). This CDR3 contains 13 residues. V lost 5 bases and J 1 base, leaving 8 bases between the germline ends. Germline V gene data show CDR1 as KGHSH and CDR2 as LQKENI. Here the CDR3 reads CASSSGENTEAFF. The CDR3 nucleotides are TGTGCCAGCTCATCGGGGGAGAACACTGAAGCTTTCTTT.

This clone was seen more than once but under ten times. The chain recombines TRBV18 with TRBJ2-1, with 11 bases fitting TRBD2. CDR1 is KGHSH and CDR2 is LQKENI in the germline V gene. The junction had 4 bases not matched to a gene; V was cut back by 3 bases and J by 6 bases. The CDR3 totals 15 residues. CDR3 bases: TGTGCCAGCTCACCCTCTAGCGGGGGGCGCAATGAGCAGTTCTTC. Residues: CASSPSSGGRNEQFF.

CDR3 protein: CASSLRDGYTF. The CDR3 nucleotides are TGTGCCAGCAGTCTCAGGGATGGCTACACCTTC. This chain uses TRBV28 with TRBJ1-2; tentative D call: TRBD1 (5 bases). V lost 5 bases to trimming and J lost 6 bases, with 7 bases between them. The CDR3 covers 11 residues. Looked up from germline, CDR1 is MDHEN and CDR2 is SYDVKM.

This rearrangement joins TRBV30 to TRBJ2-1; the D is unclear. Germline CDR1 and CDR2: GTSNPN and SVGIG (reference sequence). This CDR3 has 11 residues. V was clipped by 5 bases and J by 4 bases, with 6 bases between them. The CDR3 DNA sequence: TGTGCCTGGGAGACTTACAATGAGCAGTTCTTC. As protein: CAWETYNEQFF.

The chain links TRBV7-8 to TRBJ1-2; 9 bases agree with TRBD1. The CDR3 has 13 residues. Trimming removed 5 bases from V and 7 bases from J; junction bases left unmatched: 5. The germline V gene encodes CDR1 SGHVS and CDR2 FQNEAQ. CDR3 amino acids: CASSGDREVGYTF. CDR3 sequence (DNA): TGTGCCAGCAGCGGGGACAGGGAGGTTGGCTACACCTTC. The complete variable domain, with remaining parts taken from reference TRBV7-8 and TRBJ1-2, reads GAGVSQSPRYKVAKRGQDVALRCDPISGHVSLFWYQQALGQGPEFLTYFQNEAQLDKSGLPSDRFFAERPEGSVSTLKIQRTQQEDSAVYLCASSGDREVGYTFGSGTRLTVV.

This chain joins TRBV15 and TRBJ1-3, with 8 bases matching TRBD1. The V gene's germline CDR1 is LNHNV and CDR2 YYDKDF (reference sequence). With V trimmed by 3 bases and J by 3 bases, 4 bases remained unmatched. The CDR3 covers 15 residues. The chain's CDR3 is CATSRGQAIGNTIYF. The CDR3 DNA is TGTGCCACCAGCAGGGGACAGGCAATTGGAAACACCATATATTTT. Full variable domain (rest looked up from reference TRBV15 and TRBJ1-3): DAMVIQNPRYQVTQFGKPVTLSCSQTLNHNVMYWYQQKSSQAPKLLFHYYDKDFNNEADTPDNFQSRRPNTSFCFLDIRSPGLGDTAMYLCATSRGQAIGNTIYFGEGSWLTVV.

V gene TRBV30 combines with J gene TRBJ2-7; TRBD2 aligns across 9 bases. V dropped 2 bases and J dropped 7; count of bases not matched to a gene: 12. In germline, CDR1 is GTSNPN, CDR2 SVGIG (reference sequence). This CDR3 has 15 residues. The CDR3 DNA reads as TGTGCCTGGAGTCAAACGGGCGGGGGGGCCCGGGAGCAGTACTTC. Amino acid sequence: CAWSQTGGGAREQYF.

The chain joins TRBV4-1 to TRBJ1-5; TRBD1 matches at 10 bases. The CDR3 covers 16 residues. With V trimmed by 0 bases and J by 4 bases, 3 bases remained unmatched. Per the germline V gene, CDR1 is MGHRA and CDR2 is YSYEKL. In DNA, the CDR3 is TGCGCCAGCAGCCAAGATCCGGGACAGGGGAATCAGCCCCAGCATTTT. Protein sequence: CASSQDPGQGNQPQHF.

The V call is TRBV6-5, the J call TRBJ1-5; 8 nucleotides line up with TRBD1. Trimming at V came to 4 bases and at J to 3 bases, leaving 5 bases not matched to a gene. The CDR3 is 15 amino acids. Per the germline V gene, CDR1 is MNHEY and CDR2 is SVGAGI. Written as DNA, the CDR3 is TGTGCCAGCAGTTTGACAGGGGATAACAATCAGCCCCAGCATTTT. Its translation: CASSLTGDNNQPQHF.

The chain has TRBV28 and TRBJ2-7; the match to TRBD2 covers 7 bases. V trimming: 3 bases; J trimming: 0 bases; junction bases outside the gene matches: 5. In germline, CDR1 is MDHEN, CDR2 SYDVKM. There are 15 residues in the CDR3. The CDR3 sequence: CASSFPGGASYEQYF. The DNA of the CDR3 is TGTGCCAGCAGTTTCCCGGGGGGTGCCTCCTACGAGCAGTACTTC.

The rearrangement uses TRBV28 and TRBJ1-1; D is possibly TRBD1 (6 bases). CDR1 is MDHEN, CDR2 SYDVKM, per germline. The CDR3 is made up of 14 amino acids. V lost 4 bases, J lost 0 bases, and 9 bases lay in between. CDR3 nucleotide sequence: TGTGCCAGCAGTTCGCCAGGGGTGAACACTGAAGCTTTCTTT. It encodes CASSSPGVNTEAFF.

In DNA, the CDR3 is TGCGCCAGCAGCGTAGGACTCTACGAATATGAAAAACTGTTTTTT. It translates to CASSVGLYEYEKLFF. The gene calls are TRBV5-1 and TRBJ1-4, with unresolved D. CDR1 SGHRS and CDR2 YFSETQ come from the germline V gene. This CDR3 has 15 amino acids. V was pared by 4 bases and J by 6 bases, with 16 bases between.